This T cell receptor beta chain stems from a study of lymphopenia after photon versus proton radiotherapy. General study results and limits: After the lymphocyte nadir, photon-treated repertoires showed oligoclonal expansion, especially of CD8+ Temra cells. Proton therapy kept repertoires fairly stable, unlike photons, which gained effector/memory cells.

With regard to this clone: The antigen remains undetermined.

Produced via immunoSEQ multiplex PCR; TCRdb's table is partial and in-frame only. Of some 170,000 clones in the sample, about 88% are singletons; the top ten hold about 4.7%. The CDR3 has 13 amino acids. CDR1 and CDR2 from the germline V gene are MDHEN and SYDVKM. The V and J ends lost 2 bases and 8 bases respectively, with 12 bases between them. The source of this sequence is a man aged 45-65 years with gastric cancer. The specimen was peripheral blood, collected from a patient treated with photon-based radiotherapy. The chain uses TRBV28 and TRBJ1-1, with no clear D. In nucleotides, the CDR3 is TGTGCCAGCAGTTTAAGGGCCTATGGGGAAGCTTTCTTT. It codes for CASSLRAYGEAFF.